A selection of T cell receptor beta chains follows, all from one sample in a study of human T cells and chemical hapten exposure. TCRdb re-called the RACE reads through MiXCR, storing one row per CDR3 protein. The sample comprises 150,000 to 200,000 distinct CDR3 sequences, 28% of which are singletons, and around 2.3% rests with the top ten. The specimen comprised whole blood, sampled in connection with sensitization to the hapten diphenylcyclopropenone (DPC). The receptors shown here come from a woman under 30 with alopecia areata. Some clones in this sample may be carry-over from other donors' samples. Both conserved end residues are part of each CDR3. The D gene is left open where the match is weak. Only part of the rows carry a size: once, few, many, or a class if the clone is expanded.

D gene,J gene,V gene,clone size,CDR3 DNA,CDR3 protein
.,TRBJ2-3,TRBV5-1,few,TGCGCCAGCAGCCTCCCCGATTCGCCCAGGGATACGCAGTATTTT,CASSLPDSPRDTQYF
.,TRBJ1-5,TRBV6-6,.,TGTGCCAGCAGTCCCAGCGATAGCAATCAGCCCCAGCATTTT,CASSPSDSNQPQHF
.,TRBJ2-7,TRBV30,few,TGTGCCTGGAGTCCCAGGGCAGGCGAGCAGTACTTC,CAWSPRAGEQYF
.,TRBJ2-2,TRBV5-1,.,TGCGCCAGCAGCTTGTTCTTGACGAACACCGGGGAGCTGTTTTTT,CASSLFLTNTGELFF
TRBD2,TRBJ2-7,TRBV7-6,few,TGTGCCAGCAGCCTACTAGCGGGGGACCTCTACGAGCAGTACTTC,CASSLLAGDLYEQYF
TRBD2,TRBJ2-1,TRBV2,few,TGTGCCACCCTAGGACTAGCGGAGGCCAATGAGCAGTTCTTC,CATLGLAEANEQFF
.,TRBJ2-7,TRBV7-2,few,TGTGCCAGCAGCAAGACCGACGAGCAGTACTTC,CASSKTDEQYF
.,TRBJ2-2,TRBV12-3/TRBV12-4,.,TGTGCCAGCACCCAGACCGGTGGACTAAACACCGGGGAGCTGTTTTTT,CASTQTGGLNTGELFF
.,TRBJ2-7,TRBV20-1,few,TGCAGTGCTAGGCACAGGGTCCCCTACGAGCAGTACTTC,CSARHRVPYEQYF
.,TRBJ2-5,TRBV10-3,.,TGTGCCATCAGTGAGTCCGGGAAGGGGACCCAGTACTTC,CAISESGKGTQYF
.,TRBJ2-1,TRBV7-6,.,TGTGCCAGCAGCTTAAGGGTTCCGGGTTCCGACAATGAGCAGTTCTTC,CASSLRVPGSDNEQFF
.,TRBJ1-5,TRBV20-1,.,TGCAGTGCTAGATGGCGGGGGAATCAGCCCCAGCATTTT,CSARWRGNQPQHF
TRBD1,TRBJ1-6,TRBV29-1,few,TGCAGCGTTGCGACCCGGACAGGGGACGGGGCACCCCTCCACTTT,CSVATRTGDGAPLHF
.,TRBJ1-6,TRBV7-2,.,TGTGCCAGCAGCTTAGTCAGGGGTGGCTCACCCCTCCACTTT,CASSLVRGGSPLHF
.,TRBJ2-1,TRBV4-2,.,TGTGCCAGCAGCCAACCCCTGGGCATTCTCCAGTTCTTC,CASSQPLGILQFF
TRBD1,TRBJ2-7,TRBV7-2,few,TGTGCCAGCAGCTTAGCTCCCGGGACAGGGGGCCGCGAGCAGTACTTC,CASSLAPGTGGREQYF
.,TRBJ2-3,TRBV20-1,.,TGCAGTGCTAGAAAGTCGGATACGCAGTATTTT,CSARKSDTQYF
.,TRBJ2-7,TRBV7-9,few,TGTGCCAGCAGCTTAGGGGGACCGCCCGGGCAGTACTTC,CASSLGGPPGQYF
.,TRBJ2-2,TRBV11-1,many,TGTGCCAGCAGCTTTAGCGACACCGGGGAGCTGTTTTTT,CASSFSDTGELFF
.,TRBJ2-7,TRBV30,.,TGTGCCTGGAGGGACAGTAACGAGCAGTACTTC,CAWRDSNEQYF
.,TRBJ2-7,TRBV24-1,.,TGTGCCACCAGTGATCCACGGAGACAGAACTCCTACGAGCAGTACTTC,CATSDPRRQNSYEQYF
.,TRBJ2-1,TRBV4-1,few,TGCGCCAGCAGCCAATACGTCAATGAGCAGTTCTTC,CASSQYVNEQFF
.,TRBJ1-1,TRBV4-3,.,TGCGCCAGCAGCCAGGCTACAGGGTTGGCCACTGAAGCTTTCTTT,CASSQATGLATEAFF
TRBD1,TRBJ1-1,TRBV4-1,few,TGCGCCAGCAGCCAACATGGGGGGACAGGGGACACTGAAGCTTTCTTT,CASSQHGGTGDTEAFF
.,TRBJ2-7,TRBV7-8,.,TGTGCCAGCAGCTTAGGTAGGACGCTAAGCTCCTACGAGCAGTACTTC,CASSLGRTLSSYEQYF
.,TRBJ2-7,TRBV11-2,many,TGTGCCAGCAGCTTAGAAAGAAATCACCTCTACGAGCAGTACTTC,CASSLERNHLYEQYF
.,TRBJ2-2,TRBV20-1,.,TGCAGTGCTAGCGGGTACACCGGGGAGCTGTTTTTT,CSASGYTGELFF
.,TRBJ2-7,TRBV7-2,.,TGTGCCAGCAGCCCCGAGGGGCGGAGGTTCTTCGAGCAGTACTTC,CASSPEGRRFFEQYF
.,TRBJ1-5,TRBV7-2,.,TGTGCCAGCAGCTTAGAGTCCGGACGCAATCAGCCCCAGCATTTT,CASSLESGRNQPQHF
.,TRBJ1-2,TRBV12-3/TRBV12-4,.,TGTGCCAGACTGGCGGGGCTTGGCTACACCTTC,CARLAGLGYTF
.,TRBJ1-6,TRBV27,.,TGTGCCAGCAGTCTCCCCGGGGCACCCCTCCACTTT,CASSLPGAPLHF
.,TRBJ1-1,TRBV20-1,few,TGCAGTGCTAGAGGGGGCAGGACTCATGTACAGGCTTTCTTT,CSARGGRTHVQAFF
.,TRBJ1-1,TRBV20-1,.,TGCAGTGCTAGATTTCCAGGGGCGGACACTGAAGCTTTCTTT,CSARFPGADTEAFF
TRBD1,TRBJ2-7,TRBV4-1,few,TGCGCCAGCAGCCAATCGACAGGGGAAGAGCAGTACTTC,CASSQSTGEEQYF
.,TRBJ2-2,TRBV20-1,.,TGCAGTGCTAGGCCGGGCCCCAACACCGGGGAGCTGTTTTTT,CSARPGPNTGELFF
TRBD2,TRBJ2-1,TRBV5-1,few,TGCGCCAGCAGCTCTCGACTGACTAGCGGAATCAATGAGCAGTTCTTC,CASSSRLTSGINEQFF
TRBD1,TRBJ2-7,TRBV25-1,.,TGTGCCAGCAGTGAATGGCAGGGGGCGTACGAGCAGTACTTC,CASSEWQGAYEQYF
.,TRBJ2-5,TRBV18,.,TGTGCCAGCTCACCACCTGTTACGGCCGGCCTAAAACAAGAGACCCAGTACTTC,CASSPPVTAGLKQETQYF
TRBD2,TRBJ2-1,TRBV4-3,many,TGCGCCAGCAGCCAAGGGACTAGCGGGAGAACTGAGCAGTTCTTC,CASSQGTSGRTEQFF
.,TRBJ2-5,TRBV29-1,.,TGCAGCGTTGAGGTCCGGGTGACCCAGTACTTC,CSVEVRVTQYF
.,TRBJ1-4,TRBV2,.,TGTGCCAGCAGCAGGGGCAGCGGTGAAAAACTGTTTTTT,CASSRGSGEKLFF
TRBD1,TRBJ1-1,TRBV12-3/TRBV12-4,.,TGTGCCAGCAGTCAGGGGGCATCTTTCTTT,CASSQGASFF
.,TRBJ2-1,TRBV6-2/TRBV6-3,.,TGTGCCAGCGGGAAACCGGGAGTGGGAGGTGAGCAGTTCTTC,CASGKPGVGGEQFF
.,TRBJ2-3,TRBV6-2/TRBV6-3,few,TGTGCCAGCAGTTACTGGCAGAACACAGATACGCAGTATTTT,CASSYWQNTDTQYF
.,TRBJ2-2,TRBV20-1,.,TGCAGTGCTAGTGCCCTCACCACTGCCACCGGGGAGCTGTTTTTT,CSASALTTATGELFF
TRBD2,TRBJ2-3,TRBV20-1,.,TGCAGTGCAAATCCGGGACTAGCGGGACTGCTAGATACGCAGTATTTT,CSANPGLAGLLDTQYF
.,TRBJ2-1,TRBV24-1,.,TGTGCCACCAGTGATTATGGGGGAGGAGGCGATGAGCAGTTCTTC,CATSDYGGGGDEQFF
.,TRBJ1-1,TRBV28,many,TGTGCCAGCATTACAGGAGAGGCCCAGAACACTGAAGCTTTCTTT,CASITGEAQNTEAFF
TRBD1,TRBJ2-7,TRBV10-3,many,TGTGCCATCAGTGCCGACAGGGAGCCCTACGAGCAGTACTTC,CAISADREPYEQYF
.,TRBJ2-1,TRBV5-1,.,TGCGCCAGCAGCTTCCAGGGTCGAGACAATGAGCAGTTCTTC,CASSFQGRDNEQFF
TRBD2,TRBJ2-5,TRBV10-3,.,TGTGCCATCAATTCGGGAGGCGAGACCCAGTACTTC,CAINSGGETQYF
.,TRBJ1-1,TRBV15,.,TGTGCCACCAGCAGAGTTGAGGGGGGGACTGAAGCTTTCTTT,CATSRVEGGTEAFF
.,TRBJ1-3,TRBV4-1,.,TGCGCCAGCAGCCAAGGATCTATGACCTTAGGGATCCTGGACACCATATATTTT,CASSQGSMTLGILDTIYF
.,TRBJ2-7,TRBV12-3/TRBV12-4,few,TGTGCCAGCAGTTTAGCGGTGACAGGATTGCAGTACTTC,CASSLAVTGLQYF